These 20 T cell receptor beta chains were all obtained from the same sample, sequenced in a study of OX40 agonist ivuxolimab in advanced cancers. Assay used: immunoSEQ multiplex PCR; TCRdb lists only in-frame clones, some missing. The table has 100,000 or so clones, around 91% seen once. Sequences were derived from CD4+ or CD8+ T cells sorted from blood, sampled in a trial of the OX40 agonist ivuxolimab. The receptors shown here come from an adult with an advanced solid tumor such as melanoma, head and neck, liver or kidney cancer.

The V and J genes are TRBV4-3 and TRBJ1-1, with TRBD1 identical over 8 bases. Trimming at V came to 0 bases and at J to 6 bases, leaving 6 bases not matched to a gene. Germline loops: CDR1 LGHNA, CDR2 YSLEER. The CDR3 loop spans 15 amino acids. CDR3 DNA: TGCGCCAGCAGCCAAGATCCGGGACAGGATCCTGAAGCTTTCTTT. This gives the protein CASSQDPGQDPEAFF.

V usage is TRBV10-3 and J usage is TRBJ2-7, with a tentative D call TRBD2 (5 bases). The CDR3 runs to 14 residues. Germline loops: CDR1 ENHRY, CDR2 SYGVKD. V lost 4 bases, J lost 4 bases, and 14 bases lay in between. The CDR3 DNA sequence: TGTGCCATCAGTGCAGCCGGGATTCGATACGAGCAGTACTTC. Translation gives CAISAAGIRYEQYF.

Note on this clone: The junction shows a germline mismatch at one end, possibly a read error. The CDR3 DNA follows: TGTGCCAGCAGCTTACTCACGGGCTTGAACACTGAAGCTTTCTTT. It encodes CASSLLTGLNTEAFF. J is TRBJ1-1 and V is TRBV5-1, with D hard to call. Germline CDR1 SGHRS, CDR2 YFSETQ. The CDR3 extends over 15 amino acids.

The J gene is TRBJ1-3, the V gene TRBV19, with D possibly matching TRBD1 (6 bases). Trimming stripped 2 bases from V and 3 bases from J, with 11 bases between. This CDR3 has 15 residues. From germline, CDR1 is LNHDA and CDR2 SQIVND (reference sequence). The CDR3 reads CASSITGIYGNTIYF. The CDR3 bases are TGTGCCAGTAGTATAACAGGGATCTATGGAAACACCATATATTTT.

The CDR3 spells CAIMGDSSTQYF. The CDR3 bases are TGTGCCATCATGGGGGACAGTTCGACCCAGTACTTC. The chain employs TRBV28 and TRBJ2-5; TRBD1 agrees at 7 bases. Germline V gene sequence: CDR1 MDHEN, CDR2 SYDVKM. The CDR3 totals 12 residues. V lost 10 bases to trimming and J lost 7 bases; unmatched junction nucleotides: 9.

The J gene is TRBJ2-7, the V gene TRBV28; D unclear. The germline V and J ends were trimmed by 6 bases and 2 bases, with 8 bases remaining between them. Germline values: CDR1 MDHEN, CDR2 SYDVKM. The CDR3 consists of 12 residues. The CDR3 DNA sequence: TGTGCCAGCAGAGAGAACACCTACGAGCAGTACTTC. It yields the protein CASRENTYEQYF.

The chain links TRBV7-2 to TRBJ1-1; a weak D match, TRBD1 (6 bases). The length of the CDR3 is 15 residues. The ends were cut back, 3 bases at V and 0 bases at J, with 11 bases in the middle. Germline CDR1 SGHTA, CDR2 FQGNSA. For the CDR3, the DNA is TGTGCCAGCAGCTTGGGGGGCCTCATGAACACTGAAGCTTTCTTT. Its translation: CASSLGGLMNTEAFF.

The chain employs TRBV6-5 and TRBJ1-1; D unclear. V was clipped by 2 bases and J by 1 base, with 11 bases between them. The CDR3 extends over 15 amino acids. Germline V gene data show CDR1 as MNHEY and CDR2 as SVGAGI. The CDR3 loop is CASSYDFRANTEAFF. In nucleotides, the CDR3 is TGTGCCAGCAGTTACGATTTCAGAGCGAACACTGAAGCTTTCTTT.

The chain joins TRBV6-5 to TRBJ2-7; D may be TRBD1 or TRBD2 (7 bases each). The V gene lost 6 bases and the J gene lost 7 bases, with 16 bases spanning the gap. Germline CDR1 is MNHEY and CDR2 is SVGAGI. CDR3 length: 13 residues. In DNA, the CDR3 is TGTGCCAGCAGCCCCCCAGGGGGGGGAGAGCAGTACTTC. The encoded protein is CASSPPGGGEQYF.

The V and J genes are TRBV5-1 and TRBJ2-7, with TRBD2 matching over 8 bases. V dropped 0 bases and J dropped 3; count of bases not matched to a gene: 8. CDR1 SGHRS and CDR2 YFSETQ come from the germline V gene. The CDR3 runs 16 residues. CDR3 in DNA: TGCGCCAGCAGCTTGGGAGGGCTAGCGGGTTTCTACGAGCAGTACTTC. It codes for CASSLGGLAGFYEQYF.

V and J are TRBV5-1 and TRBJ2-1, with 13 bases identical to TRBD2. Germline V CDR1 and CDR2: SGHRS, YFSETQ. Unmatched junction bases numbered 4, after V lost 5 bases and J lost 2 bases. The CDR3 is made up of 16 amino acids. The CDR3 protein is CASSKGTSGAYNEQFF. The CDR3 DNA reads as TGCGCCAGCAGTAAGGGGACTAGCGGGGCCTACAATGAGCAGTTCTTC.

This chain uses TRBV6-1 with TRBJ2-7, with D unresolved. With 4 bases removed from V and 2 bases from J, the gap between germline ends came to 9 bases. Per germline, CDR1 MNHNS and CDR2 SASEGT. The CDR3 length is 13 residues. CDR3 DNA: TGTGCCAGCAGTGGGTCGGCGCCCTACGAGCAGTACTTC. Translated, it gives CASSGSAPYEQYF.

This clone was found once. The chain recombines TRBV19 with TRBJ2-1; TRBD2 matches at 14 bases. In germline, CDR1 is LNHDA, CDR2 SQIVND (reference sequence). V trimming: 4 bases; J trimming: 9 bases; junction bases outside the gene matches: 8. The CDR3 runs 16 residues. CDR3 nucleotide sequence: TGTGCCAGTAGTAGAAAGGGACTAGCGGGAGCTCTTGAGCAGTTCTTC. Translating gives CASSRKGLAGALEQFF.

The chain employs TRBV28 and TRBJ2-5; D may be TRBD1 (6 bases). This CDR3 contains 15 residues. V was trimmed by 4 bases and J by 1 base, leaving 13 bases between them. CDR1 is MDHEN and CDR2 is SYDVKM in the germline V gene. Written as DNA, the CDR3 is TGTGCCAGCAGTTACCGGGGCAGGGGCCAAGAGACCCAGTACTTC. Protein product: CASSYRGRGQETQYF.

This clone is a singleton in its sample. V is TRBV16 and J is TRBJ2-7; D remains ambiguous. CDR1 and CDR2 from the germline V gene are KGHSY and FQNENV. The CDR3 is made up of 16 amino acids. Trimming shortened V by 1 base and J by 1 base, and 14 bases separated the two germline ends. CDR3 region: CASSQFEKFLSYEQYF. The CDR3 DNA sequence: TGTGCCAGCAGCCAATTTGAAAAGTTTTTGTCCTACGAGCAGTACTTC.

The chain uses TRBV7-3 and TRBJ2-7, with TRBD1 as a possible D gene (6 bases). V was shortened by 2 bases and J by 2 bases, with 13 bases between the two germline ends. The germline CDR1 and CDR2 sequences are SGHTA and FQGTGA. The length of the CDR3 is 15 residues. This chain's CDR3 is CASSLRPGEPYEQYF. CDR3 nucleotides: TGTGCCAGCAGCTTACGCCCAGGGGAGCCCTACGAGCAGTACTTC.

This clone was counted a few times. This sequence joins TRBV19 and TRBJ1-5; no clear D. This CDR3 comprises 12 residues. Trimming removed 5 bases at V and 3 bases at J, with 5 bases between. Germline lookup yields CDR1 LNHDA and CDR2 SQIVND (reference sequence). The CDR3, as DNA: TGTGCCAGTAGTGTCGTCAATCAGCCCCAGCATTTT. Translated, it gives CASSVVNQPQHF.

Here the CDR3 DNA reads TGTGCCAGCAGTCGGGGGACAGACACTGAAGCTTTCTTT. Protein sequence: CASSRGTDTEAFF. The chain has TRBV6-6 and TRBJ1-1; 7 bases fit TRBD1. The germline gives CDR1 MNHNY, CDR2 SVGAGI (reference sequence). The V and J ends lost 5 bases and 3 bases, in that order; junction bases with no gene match: 3. The CDR3 runs 13 residues.

The CDR3 DNA follows: TGTGCCAGTAGTATAGGGCAGGGGCTGGAGCAGTACTTC. Protein sequence: CASSIGQGLEQYF. J is TRBJ2-7 and V is TRBV19; D may be TRBD1 (6 bases). The CDR3 has 13 amino acids. Germline CDR1 LNHDA, CDR2 SQIVND (reference sequence). The V end lost 1 base, the J end lost 7 bases, and 11 bases lay between the germline ends. Variable domain in full (rest from reference TRBV19 and TRBJ2-7): DGGITQSPKYLFRKEGQNVTLSCEQNLNHDAMYWYRQDPGQGLRLIYYSQIVNDFQKGDIAEGYSVSREKKESFPLTVTSAQKNPTAFYLCASSIGQGLEQYFGPGTRLTVT.

This sequence joins TRBV5-1 and TRBJ2-1; no definite D call. The germline V gene has CDR1 SGHRS and CDR2 YFSETQ. V lost 0 bases and J lost 0, with 13 bases in between. CDR3 length equals 17 residues. The CDR3 nucleotides read TGCGCCAGCAGCTTGGATTCAAAAACGAGCTCCTACAATGAGCAGTTCTTC. Amino acids: CASSLDSKTSSYNEQFF.